The 24 T cell receptor beta chains below come from one sample, sequenced in a study of blood T cell repertoires in COVID-19. Only in-frame clones appear in the TCRdb table, and some are missing; sequencing was by immunoSEQ multiplex PCR. The sample consists of about 94,000 clones, about four fifths of them appearing once. Sample: peripheral blood. These receptors all stem from a human donor in a cohort sampled during active COVID-19.

The chain links TRBV7-2 to TRBJ2-2; no clear D gene. This CDR3 region has 13 residues. With 4 bases removed from V and 1 base from J, the gap between germline ends came to 4 bases. Germline CDR1 reads SGHTA; CDR2 reads FQGNSA. Here the CDR3 DNA reads TGTGCCAGCAGCTCTGTGAACACCGGGGAGCTGTTTTTT. Its protein product is CASSSVNTGELFF.

This clone was recorded once. This chain uses TRBV3-1 (or the pseudogene TRBV3-2) with TRBJ2-2; D is uncertain. CDR3 length equals 15 residues. Germline V gene lookup returns CDR1 LGHDT and CDR2 YNNKEL (reference sequence). The V end was cut by 6 bases, the J end by 4 bases, with 15 bases between. The CDR3 sequence is CASSHLAIGTGELFF. The CDR3 DNA follows: TGTGCCAGCAGTCATCTCGCCATCGGCACCGGGGAGCTGTTTTTT.

This chain joins TRBV6-6 and TRBJ1-6; 9 bases are shared with TRBD1. Germline trimming cut 2 bases from V and 11 bases from J; bases unmatched to any gene: 4. This CDR3 region has 14 residues. The germline CDR1 and CDR2 sequences are MNHNY and SVGAGI (reference sequence). CDR3 loop: CASSYRDRDTPLHF. In nucleotides, the CDR3 is TGTGCCAGCAGTTACCGGGACAGGGACACACCCCTCCACTTT.

V usage is TRBV5-1 and J usage is TRBJ1-5; 8 nucleotides line up with TRBD1. CDR3 size: 15 residues. The germline CDR1 and CDR2 sequences are SGHRS and YFSETQ. V lost 3 bases and J lost 6; bases outside the gene matches: 8. CDR3 loop: CASSSDGQGGQPQHF. The CDR3 coding sequence is TGCGCCAGCAGCTCGGACGGACAGGGTGGTCAGCCCCAGCATTTT. Full variable domain (outside the CDR3, taken from reference TRBV5-1 and TRBJ1-5): KAGVTQTPRYLIKTRGQQVTLSCSPISGHRSVSWYQQTPGQGLQFLFEYFSETQRNKGNFPGRFSGRQFSNSRSEMNVSTLELGDSALYLCASSSDGQGGQPQHFGDGTRLSIL.

The CDR3: CAVGRAVTGELFF. The DNA for the CDR3 is TGTGCCGTCGGGAGGGCCGTAACCGGGGAGCTGTTTTTT. V gene TRBV25-1 combines with J gene TRBJ2-2; 8 positions agree with TRBD2. Germline CDR1 reads MGHDK; CDR2 reads SYGVNS. The J segment lost 5 bases and the V segment lost 11 bases, leaving 7 bases of the junction unmatched. The CDR3 is 13 amino acids.

The rearrangement uses TRBV21-1 and TRBJ2-7; the D segment call TRBD2 is taken from the table without a DNA check. TRBV21-1 is marked as a pseudogene. This CDR3 spans 16 amino acids. CDR3 sequence: CASSDLGGGHAYEQYF. CDR3 DNA sequence: TGTGCCAGCAGCGACCTGGGCGGGGGACATGCCTACGAGCAGTACTTC.

In DNA form, the CDR3 reads TGCGCCAGCAGTGGCCGGGACAGCCAAGCGGAGCAGTTCTTC. Protein sequence: CASSGRDSQAEQFF. The genes are TRBV10-1 and TRBJ2-1; 7 bases align to TRBD1. Germline CDR1 WNHNN, CDR2 SYGVQD (reference sequence). V gave up 4 bases and J gave up 10 bases; unmatched junction bases: 10. This CDR3 comprises 14 residues.

The rearrangement joins TRBV7-9 to TRBJ2-2; D is unclear. The CDR3 has 15 amino acids. The V gene lost 6 bases and the J gene lost 1 base, with 12 bases spanning the gap. Germline loops: CDR1 SEHNR, CDR2 FQNEAQ (reference sequence). The CDR3 DNA is TGTGCCAGCAGACAGACAAACCAGAACACCGGGGAGCTGTTTTTT. Protein: CASRQTNQNTGELFF. Complete variable domain (other parts from reference TRBV7-9 and TRBJ2-2): DTGVSQNPRHKITKRGQNVTFRCDPISEHNRLYWYRQTLGQGPEFLTYFQNEAQLEKSRLLSDRFSAERPKGSFSTLEIQRTEQGDSAMYLCASRQTNQNTGELFFGEGSRLTVL.

The rearrangement joins TRBV27 to TRBJ2-7; 8 nucleotides line up with TRBD2. CDR1 and CDR2 (germline): MNHEY, SMNVEV (reference sequence). The CDR3 sequence is 15 residues long. The junction had 3 bases not matched to a gene; V was cut back by 0 bases and J by 2 bases. The DNA for the CDR3 is TGTGCCAGCAGTTTATCTTGGACTAGCCCCTACGAGCAGTACTTC. Translation gives CASSLSWTSPYEQYF.

The chain joins TRBV28 to TRBJ1-1, with 8 nucleotides matching TRBD1. Trimming removed 6 bases from V and 0 bases from J; junction bases left unmatched: 9. This CDR3 is built from 16 residues. Germline values: CDR1 MDHEN, CDR2 SYDVKM. The CDR3 DNA reads as TGTGCCAGCAGCTACGTGACAGGGGCTTTGAACACTGAAGCTTTCTTT. It codes for CASSYVTGALNTEAFF.

For the CDR3, the DNA is TGTGCCAGCAGTTTAGGGGCAGGTCTGTACTTC. Its protein is CASSLGAGLYF. The chain recombines TRBV12-3 or TRBV12-4 with TRBJ2-7; no clear D gene. The CDR3 consists of 11 residues. V lost 1 base and J 12 bases, leaving 10 bases between the germline ends.

The chain joins TRBV7-9 to TRBJ2-7, with TRBD1 identical over 8 bases. The CDR3 contains 15 residues. Germline assignment: CDR1 SEHNR and CDR2 FQNEAQ (reference sequence). The trim removed 5 bases at V and 3 bases at J, leaving 9 bases unmatched. The CDR3 protein is CASSPRTGQDYEQYF. CDR3 bases: TGTGCCAGCAGCCCCCGGACAGGGCAAGACTACGAGCAGTACTTC.

V usage is TRBV20-1 and J usage is TRBJ1-2, with TRBD1 matching 7 bases. Germline V gene lookup returns CDR1 DFQATT and CDR2 SNEGSKA (reference sequence). The ends lost 3 bases at V and 4 bases at J; junction bases unmatched: 5. CDR3 length: 13 amino acids. In nucleotides, the CDR3 is TGCAGTGCTAGTTTGGGGACAGCCTATGGCTACACCTTC. This translates into CSASLGTAYGYTF.

The chain employs TRBV5-1 and TRBJ1-4, with a tentative D call TRBD1 (5 bases). Trimming removed 1 base from V and 7 bases from J, with 14 bases in between. The CDR3 is made up of 15 amino acids. Germline CDR1 is SGHRS and CDR2 is YFSETQ. The chain's CDR3 is CASSLTGNHGEKLFF. The DNA of the CDR3 is TGCGCCAGCAGCTTGACAGGCAATCACGGTGAAAAACTGTTTTTT.

The V call is TRBV7-9, the J call TRBJ2-7; the D gene is possibly TRBD2 (7 bases). The germline CDR1 and CDR2 sequences are SEHNR and FQNEAQ (reference sequence). With 5 bases removed from V and 2 bases from J, the gap between germline ends came to 16 bases. The CDR3 spans 15 residues. CDR3 loop: CASSKSGTLAYEQYF. CDR3 nucleotides: TGTGCCAGCAGCAAAAGCGGGACATTGGCCTACGAGCAGTACTTC.

The V call is TRBV7-2, the J call TRBJ1-2; TRBD1 might be the D (6 bases). CDR3 length: 16 amino acids. Germline V gives CDR1 SGHTA, CDR2 FQGNSA. Trimming stripped 0 bases from V and 2 bases from J, with 13 bases between. CDR3 sequence (DNA): TGTGCCAGCAGCTTAGCGAGGGGGGGGATGAACTATGGCTACACCTTC. It encodes CASSLARGGMNYGYTF.

J is TRBJ1-6 and V is TRBV7-8; TRBD1 is a possible D gene (6 bases). The CDR3 totals 14 residues. The V end lost 2 bases, the J end lost 5 bases, and 7 bases lay between the germline ends. Per the germline V gene, CDR1 is SGHVS and CDR2 is FQNEAQ. The CDR3 loop reads CASSLRTDNSPLHF. The DNA for the CDR3 is TGTGCCAGCAGCTTAAGGACAGATAATTCACCCCTCCACTTT. Based on the CDR3 plus reference TRBV7-8 and TRBJ1-6, the full variable domain is GAGVSQSPRYKVAKRGQDVALRCDPISGHVSLFWYQQALGQGPEFLTYFQNEAQLDKSGLPSDRFFAERPEGSVSTLKIQRTQQEDSAVYLCASSLRTDNSPLHFGNGTRLTVT.

The J gene is TRBJ2-2, the V gene TRBV2; 7 positions agree with TRBD2. J lost 7 bases, V lost 10 bases, and 9 bases had no gene match. CDR3 length equals 13 residues. The germline V gene encodes CDR1 SNHLY and CDR2 FYNNEI. The CDR3 coding sequence is TGTGCCATTCGGACTAGTATTCACGGGGAGCTGTTTTTT. This gives the protein CAIRTSIHGELFF.

J is TRBJ2-5 and V is TRBV4-1; D might be TRBD2 (7 bases). The CDR3 is 14 amino acids. Looked up from germline, CDR1 is MGHRA and CDR2 is YSYEKL. V was cut by 1 base and J by 4 bases, with 10 bases left in between. The CDR3 loop reads CASSQGGGRETQYF. The CDR3 DNA sequence: TGCGCCAGCAGCCAAGGGGGGGGGCGAGAGACCCAGTACTTC.

The chain uses TRBV7-9 and TRBJ2-6; D may be TRBD2 (6 bases). In germline, CDR1 is SEHNR, CDR2 FQNEAQ (reference sequence). V was clipped by 2 bases and J by 2 bases, with 7 bases between them. This CDR3 is built from 15 residues. The CDR3 loop is CASSLWGAGANVLTF. Here the CDR3 DNA reads TGTGCCAGCAGCTTATGGGGGGCTGGGGCCAACGTCCTGACTTTC.

The genes are TRBV2 and TRBJ2-5, with TRBD2 as a possible D gene (5 bases). The germline V and J ends were trimmed by 7 bases and 7 bases, with 16 bases remaining between them. The V gene's germline CDR1 is SNHLY and CDR2 FYNNEI. The CDR3 is 13 residues long. The CDR3: CASITAWGATQYF. In DNA, the CDR3 is TGTGCCAGCATTACGGCCTGGGGAGCGACCCAGTACTTC.

V usage is TRBV28 and J usage is TRBJ1-2; no clear D. This CDR3 is 14 amino acids long. The germline V gene encodes CDR1 MDHEN and CDR2 SYDVKM. V was cut by 4 bases and J by 6 bases, with 15 bases left in between. The DNA for the CDR3 is TGTGCCAGCAGTTCCCTTTCCGGGAGGCATGGCTACACCTTC. Its protein product is CASSSLSGRHGYTF.

The chain uses TRBV12-3 or TRBV12-4 and TRBJ1-2; weak D call: TRBD1 (5 bases). This CDR3 has 13 amino acids. The V end was cut by 7 bases, the J end by 2 bases, with 11 bases between. As DNA, the CDR3 is TGTGCCAGCACCTCGACAGAAAACTATGGCTACACCTTC. Its translation is CASTSTENYGYTF.

The J gene is TRBJ1-5, the V gene TRBV5-1, with TRBD1 matching over 10 bases. Germline loops: CDR1 SGHRS, CDR2 YFSETQ. The CDR3 contains 15 residues. V lost 0 bases and J lost 6; bases outside the gene matches: 3. In DNA form, the CDR3 reads TGCGCCAGCAGCTTGGGGACAGGGGGAGGTCAGCCCCAGCATTTT. Residues: CASSLGTGGGQPQHF.